This entry is about one T cell receptor (beta chain). Its antigen is unidentified. Attachment of unique molecular identifiers to individual cDNA molecules was performed. TCRdb called the 5' RACE reads again in MiXCR, with one record for every CDR3 protein. This sample has 45,000 to 65,000 distinct CDR3 sequences, with 11% found just once. This sample stems from a study of early T cells in non-severe SARS-CoV-2 infection. The overall study: The study sequenced bulk RNA from unsorted whole blood, with chains unpaired.

Study-wide points: Lookups in VDJdb leaned toward anti-spike CD8 responses and missed private and CD4 specificities.

CDR1 and CDR2 from the germline V gene are SQVTM and ANQGSEA. V lost 4 bases and J 0 bases, leaving 22 bases between the germline ends. The CDR3 spans 17 residues. Material for sequencing was whole blood. The receptor was isolated from an adult who was a healthcare worker with PCR-confirmed SARS-CoV-2 infection or an uninfected control (not recorded which). The rearrangement uses TRBV29-1 and TRBJ2-7; TRBD1 might be the D (6 bases). The CDR3 reads CSVAFWGTQGVSYEQYF. The CDR3 DNA reads as TGCAGCGTTGCGTTTTGGGGGACACAGGGAGTCTCCTACGAGCAGTACTTC.